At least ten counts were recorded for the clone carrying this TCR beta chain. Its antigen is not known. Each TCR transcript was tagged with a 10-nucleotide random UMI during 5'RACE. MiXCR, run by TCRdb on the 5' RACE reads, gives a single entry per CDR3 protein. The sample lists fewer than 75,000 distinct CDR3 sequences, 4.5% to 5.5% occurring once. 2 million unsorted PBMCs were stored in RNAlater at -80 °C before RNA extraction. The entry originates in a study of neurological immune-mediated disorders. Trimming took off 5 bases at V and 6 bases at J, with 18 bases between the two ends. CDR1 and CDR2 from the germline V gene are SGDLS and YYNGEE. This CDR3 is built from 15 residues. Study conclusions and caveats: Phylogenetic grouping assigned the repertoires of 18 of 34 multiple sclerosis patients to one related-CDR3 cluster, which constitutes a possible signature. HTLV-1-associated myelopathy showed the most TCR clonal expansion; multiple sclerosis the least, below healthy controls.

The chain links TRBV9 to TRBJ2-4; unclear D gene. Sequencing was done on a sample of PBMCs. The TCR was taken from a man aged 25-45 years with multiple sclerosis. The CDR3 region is CASSPQWAPGNIQYF. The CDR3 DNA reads TGTGCCAGCAGTCCCCAATGGGCTCCAGGAAACATTCAGTACTTC.